Presented here are 24 T cell receptor beta chains from one specimen sequenced in a study of T-cell memory formation after mild COVID-19. TCRdb itself ran the 5' RACE reads through MiXCR, one entry per CDR3 protein. The sample carries 35,000 to 50,000 distinct CDR3 sequences, about a tenth recorded once. Sample: PBMCs or a T cell subset sorted from them (not recorded which). Every receptor here comes from an adult woman who had mild COVID-19 (a few samples of this study predate the infection). Cell type and time point are not known.

This chain connects TRBV5-1 to TRBJ2-1, with unresolved D. CDR1 and CDR2 from the germline V gene are SGHRS and YFSETQ. The ends were cut back, 0 bases at V and 7 bases at J, with 14 bases in the middle. CDR3 length: 15 residues. Here the CDR3 DNA reads TGCGCCAGCAGCTTGGACCCGGCTTACCAGAATGAGCAGTTCTTC. Protein product: CASSLDPAYQNEQFF.

In this sample, this clonotype turned up a few times. V gene TRBV11-3 combines with J gene TRBJ2-7; 7 nucleotides line up with TRBD1. CDR1 is SGHNT, CDR2 YENEEA, per germline. The V segment lost 1 base and the J segment 0 bases; nucleotides outside the gene matches: 3. The CDR3 loop spans 15 amino acids. DNA of the CDR3: TGTGCCAGCAGCTTAGTAGGGACAGACTCCTACGAGCAGTACTTC. Translation gives CASSLVGTDSYEQYF.

This clonotype was seen ten or more times. The rearrangement uses TRBV10-3 and TRBJ2-3; 10 positions agree with TRBD2. The germline V gene has CDR1 ENHRY and CDR2 SYGVKD. J lost 6 bases, V lost 0 bases, and 6 bases had no gene match. The CDR3 totals 16 residues. CDR3 coding DNA: TGTGCCATCAGTGAGTCCGAGCTAGCGGGAGCCGATACGCAGTATTTT. Protein sequence: CAISESELAGADTQYF.

This clonotype was seen repeatedly, ten times or more. V is TRBV5-1 and J is TRBJ1-2; no firm D call. CDR1 is SGHRS and CDR2 is YFSETQ in the germline V gene. Trimming cost V 0 bases and J 8 bases, with 14 bases left between them. The CDR3 covers 14 residues. This CDR3 reads CASSLASGLRGYTF. Written as DNA, the CDR3 is TGCGCCAGCAGCTTGGCCTCAGGACTTCGCGGCTACACCTTC.

The chain recombines TRBV12-5 with TRBJ1-1, with 11 bases fitting TRBD1. V lost 2 bases and J lost 0; bases outside the gene matches: 8. This CDR3 contains 18 residues. Germline V CDR1 and CDR2: LGHNT, FRNRAP. DNA for the CDR3: TGTGCTAGTGGTTTGCCCCTCCGGGACAGGGGGTTGAACACTGAAGCTTTCTTT. This translates into CASGLPLRDRGLNTEAFF.

This clonotype was detected many times. The chain links TRBV4-2 to TRBJ2-4; 8 nucleotides match TRBD2. Per the germline V gene, CDR1 is LGHNA and CDR2 is YNFKEQ. Trimming removed 1 base from V and 9 bases from J; junction bases left unmatched: 8. The CDR3 sequence is 15 residues long. CDR3 DNA sequence: TGTGCCAGCAGCCAAGCCACGGGAGGGCCGGGCATTCAGTACTTC. This encodes CASSQATGGPGIQYF.

This clonotype has at least ten counts. The V call is TRBV7-6, the J call TRBJ2-1; tentative D call: TRBD2 (6 bases). This CDR3 has 15 amino acids. V lost 2 bases and J lost 8, with 16 bases in between. Germline assignment: CDR1 SGHVS and CDR2 FNYEAQ. The CDR3: CASSLRVAVDDEQFF. Written as DNA, the CDR3 is TGTGCCAGCAGCTTAAGGGTAGCGGTGGACGATGAGCAGTTCTTC. The complete variable domain, with remaining parts taken from reference TRBV7-6 and TRBJ2-1, reads GAGVSQSPRYKVTKRGQDVALRCDPISGHVSLYWYRQALGQGPEFLTYFNYEAQQDKSGLPNDRFSAERPEGSISTLTIQRTEQRDSAMYRCASSLRVAVDDEQFFGPGTRLTVL.

This clonotype was detected ten times or more. This rearrangement joins TRBV21-1 to TRBJ2-7; the D call of TRBD1 is as the table states it, not checked on the DNA. TRBV21-1 represents a pseudogene. The CDR3 spans 16 residues. The CDR3 protein is CASSKGEDRLFYEQYF. In DNA, the CDR3 is TGTGCCAGCAGCAAAGGGGAGGACAGGTTATTCTACGAGCAGTACTTC.

This clonotype has a handful of counts. The chain employs TRBV7-9 and TRBJ2-7; D call uncertain. The CDR3 extends over 14 amino acids. Between the trimmed V and J ends, which lost 0 bases and 3 bases, there was a span of 9 bases. Germline CDR1 SEHNR, CDR2 FQNEAQ (reference sequence). Written as DNA, the CDR3 is TGTGCCAGCAGCTTAGCGGGTAGATACTACGAGCAGTACTTC. Translation: CASSLAGRYYEQYF. Full variable domain (outside the CDR3, taken from reference TRBV7-9 and TRBJ2-7): DTGVSQNPRHKITKRGQNVTFRCDPISEHNRLYWYRQTLGQGPEFLTYFQNEAQLEKSRLLSDRFSAERPKGSFSTLEIQRTEQGDSAMYLCASSLAGRYYEQYFGPGTRLTVT.

The V gene is TRBV7-9, the J gene TRBJ1-1; D remains unclear. Germline-derived CDR1 and CDR2 are SEHNR and FQNEAQ (reference sequence). The CDR3 runs 14 residues. V lost 2 bases and J 0 bases, leaving 7 bases between the germline ends. The CDR3 spells CASSLRTLNTEAFF. The CDR3 bases are TGTGCCAGCAGCTTAAGGACCCTGAACACTGAAGCTTTCTTT.

The gene calls are TRBV7-2 and TRBJ2-1; D is undetermined. This CDR3 region has 13 residues. The V gene lost 4 bases and the J gene lost 0 bases, with 4 bases spanning the gap. The germline CDR1 and CDR2 sequences are SGHTA and FQGNSA. The CDR3 DNA is TGTGCCAGCAGCTCCAACTCCTACAATGAGCAGTTCTTC. Protein: CASSSNSYNEQFF.

This clonotype appeared a few times. This chain connects TRBV6-1 to TRBJ2-5; 8 bases are a match to TRBD2. Per the germline V gene, CDR1 is MNHNS and CDR2 is SASEGT. CDR3 length: 14 residues. J gave up 1 base and V 7 bases, and 5 bases lay outside the gene matches. CDR3 coding DNA: TGTGCCAGCACCACGCGGGGGGTCCAAGAGACCCAGTACTTC. As protein: CASTTRGVQETQYF.

This clonotype has more than one count but fewer than ten. The chain carries TRBV29-1 and TRBJ2-1; D may be TRBD1 (5 bases). Germline CDR1 and CDR2: SQVTM and ANQGSEA. Between the trimmed V and J ends, which lost 5 bases and 3 bases, there was a span of 8 bases. This CDR3 has 12 residues. The CDR3 region is CSVRQLYNEQFF. DNA for the CDR3: TGCAGCGTTCGACAGCTCTACAATGAGCAGTTCTTC.

This clonotype was observed a single time. CDR3 nucleotide sequence: TGTGCCACCAGCGGAGGACTAGCGAGCACAGATACGCAGTATTTT. This translates into CATSGGLASTDTQYF. J is TRBJ2-3 and V is TRBV15; 9 bases agree with TRBD2. J gave up 0 bases and V 5 bases, and 3 bases lay outside the gene matches. Looked up from germline, CDR1 is LNHNV and CDR2 is YYDKDF (reference sequence). The CDR3 has 15 amino acids.

Only a few counts were recorded for this clonotype. The chain recombines TRBV7-3 with TRBJ2-3; TRBD2 is a possible D gene (9 bases). V lost 5 bases and J 7 bases, leaving 19 bases between the germline ends. Germline V gene sequence: CDR1 SGHTA, CDR2 FQGTGA. CDR3 length equals 15 residues. The CDR3 bases are TGTGCCAGCAGCGTCGCGGGGGGGACAGGAAATACGCAGTATTTT. As protein: CASSVAGGTGNTQYF.

This rearrangement joins TRBV4-2 to TRBJ1-1, with 7 bases lining up with TRBD1. The germline gives CDR1 LGHNA, CDR2 YNFKEQ. CDR3 length: 13 residues. After removal of 4 bases from V and 6 bases from J, the junction contained 5 bases not matched to a gene. The DNA for the CDR3 is TGTGCCAGCAGCCTGACAGGGTACGCTGAAGCTTTCTTT. Amino acids: CASSLTGYAEAFF.

This clonotype was detected a few times. The genes are TRBV6-1 and TRBJ2-3, with 8 bases fitting TRBD2. CDR3 length: 18 residues. The J segment lost 0 bases and the V segment lost 6 bases, leaving 14 bases of the junction unmatched. From germline, CDR1 is MNHNS and CDR2 SASEGT. CDR3 loop: CASRNTNLGLDSTDTQYF. The CDR3, as DNA: TGTGCCAGCAGGAACACGAACCTGGGACTAGACAGCACAGATACGCAGTATTTT.

In its sample, this clonotype was seen many times. This chain links TRBV11-3 with TRBJ2-1; 8 nucleotides line up with TRBD2. CDR3 length: 17 residues. The germline gives CDR1 SGHNT, CDR2 YENEEA. The V segment lost 0 bases and the J segment 5 bases; nucleotides outside the gene matches: 9. The DNA of the CDR3 is TGTGCCAGCAGCTTAGATCTTCTTGCGGGAGGAGACAATGAGCAGTTCTTC. Amino acids: CASSLDLLAGGDNEQFF.

This clonotype was observed at least ten times. The chain recombines TRBV5-6 with TRBJ1-1; TRBD1 might be the D (5 bases). This CDR3 comprises 16 residues. Trimming pared 0 bases from V and 6 bases from J, leaving 18 bases between. Germline CDR1 and CDR2: SGHDT and YYEEEE. CDR3: CASSLEGYGTPAEAFF. The CDR3 nucleotides are TGTGCCAGCAGCTTGGAAGGGTACGGGACGCCGGCTGAAGCTTTCTTT.

DNA of the CDR3: TGTGCCAGCAGCCGAGACGGGGCAGGAGCTGGCTACACCTTC. As protein: CASSRDGAGAGYTF. V gene TRBV9 combines with J gene TRBJ1-2; perhaps TRBD1 as D (5 bases). V lost 4 bases to trimming and J lost 7 bases, with 17 bases between them. This CDR3 region has 14 residues. Germline V gene lookup returns CDR1 SGDLS and CDR2 YYNGEE.

This clonotype was picked up many times. The rearrangement uses TRBV2 and TRBJ2-1, with D perhaps TRBD2 (6 bases). The germline gives CDR1 SNHLY, CDR2 FYNNEI. CDR3 length equals 17 residues. V lost 0 bases, J lost 6 bases, and 18 bases lay in between. CDR3 residues: CASSEASAGMAFNEQFF. CDR3 nucleotide sequence: TGTGCCAGCAGTGAAGCCTCCGCGGGGATGGCCTTCAATGAGCAGTTCTTC.

The V and J genes are TRBV24-1 and TRBJ2-7, with 8 bases lining up with TRBD2. This CDR3 comprises 12 residues. J lost 6 bases, V lost 10 bases, and 7 bases had no gene match. Germline lookup yields CDR1 KGHDR and CDR2 SFDVKD. The CDR3 loop reads CATSRGGFEQYF. The CDR3 bases are TGTGCCACAAGTCGCGGGGGGTTCGAGCAGTACTTC.

The V gene is TRBV12-3 or TRBV12-4, the J gene TRBJ2-7, with TRBD2 as a possible D gene (5 bases). The CDR3 totals 13 residues. The V end was cut by 2 bases, the J end by 3 bases, with 8 bases between. The CDR3: CASSLTGNYEQYF. The CDR3 DNA sequence: TGTGCCAGCAGTTTAACGGGGAACTACGAGCAGTACTTC.

This clonotype was observed a handful of times. The V call is TRBV6-2 or TRBV6-3, the J call TRBJ2-7; D possibly corresponds to TRBD1 (5 bases). V lost 10 bases to trimming and J lost 2 bases, with 24 bases between them. Germline assignment: CDR1 MNHEY and CDR2 SVGEGT. The CDR3 runs 16 residues. CDR3 coding DNA: TGTGCCACCTCCAGATCTTTCTCGACAGCTACCTACGAGCAGTACTTC. Encoded protein: CATSRSFSTATYEQYF.